This T cell receptor (beta chain) was profiled in a study of cytomegalovirus exposure and HLA in healthy donors. PCR employed 60 Vbeta and 13 Jbeta primers. Clones were sequenced by immunoSEQ multiplex PCR, and TCRdb holds only the in-frame ones, with some missing. The sample holds 120,000 or so clones; roughly 78% are singletons and the top ten take 11%. The germline V gene has CDR1 SGHNT and CDR2 YYREEE (reference sequence). With 5 bases removed from V and 4 bases from J, the gap between germline ends came to 14 bases. The CDR3 length is 14 residues. This clone was picked up a small number of times.

The V call is TRBV5-4, the J call TRBJ2-3; D may be TRBD1 (6 bases). The sequence was collected from a man aged 25-40 years in good health and CMV-seropositive. The sample comprised PBMCs. In DNA form, the CDR3 reads TGTGCCAGCAGGGACCCGGACAGCCCAGATACGCAGTATTTT. It codes for CASRDPDSPDTQYF.